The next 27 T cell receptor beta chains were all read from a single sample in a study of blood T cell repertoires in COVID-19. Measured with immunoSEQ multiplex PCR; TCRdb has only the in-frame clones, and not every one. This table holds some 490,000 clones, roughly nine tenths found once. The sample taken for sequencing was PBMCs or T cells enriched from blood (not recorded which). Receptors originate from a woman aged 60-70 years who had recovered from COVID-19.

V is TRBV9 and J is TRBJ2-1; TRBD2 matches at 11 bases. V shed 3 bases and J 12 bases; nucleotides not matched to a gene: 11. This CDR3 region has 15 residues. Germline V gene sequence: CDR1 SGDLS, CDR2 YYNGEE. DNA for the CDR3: TGTGCCAGCAGCGCGACTAGCGGGGCCCCGCGGGGGCAGTTCTTC. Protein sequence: CASSATSGAPRGQFF.

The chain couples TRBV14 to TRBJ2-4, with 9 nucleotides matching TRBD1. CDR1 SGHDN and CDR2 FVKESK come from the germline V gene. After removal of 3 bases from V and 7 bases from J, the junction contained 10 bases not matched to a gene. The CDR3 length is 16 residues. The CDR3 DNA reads TGTGCCAGCAGCCACCTCGGGACAGGGAATGGGAACATTCAGTACTTC. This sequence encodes CASSHLGTGNGNIQYF.

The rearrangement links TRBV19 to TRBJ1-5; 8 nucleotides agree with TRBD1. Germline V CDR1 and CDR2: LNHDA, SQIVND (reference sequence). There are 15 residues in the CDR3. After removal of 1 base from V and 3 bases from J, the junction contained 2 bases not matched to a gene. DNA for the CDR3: TGTGCCAGTAGTATAGGCAGGGGGCTCAATCAGCCCCAGCATTTT. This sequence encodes CASSIGRGLNQPQHF. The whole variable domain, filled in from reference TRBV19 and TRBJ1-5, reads DGGITQSPKYLFRKEGQNVTLSCEQNLNHDAMYWYRQDPGQGLRLIYYSQIVNDFQKGDIAEGYSVSREKKESFPLTVTSAQKNPTAFYLCASSIGRGLNQPQHFGDGTRLSIL.

The CDR3 region has the DNA TGTGCCAGTAGTATTTCCATACGGGGGGGCCGAAGAGAGACCCAGTACTTC. Its translation: CASSISIRGGRRETQYF. The chain joins TRBV19 to TRBJ2-5; 8 bases are a match to TRBD2. CDR3 length equals 17 residues. Per germline, CDR1 LNHDA and CDR2 SQIVND (reference sequence). Trimming removed 3 bases from V and 4 bases from J; junction bases left unmatched: 13.

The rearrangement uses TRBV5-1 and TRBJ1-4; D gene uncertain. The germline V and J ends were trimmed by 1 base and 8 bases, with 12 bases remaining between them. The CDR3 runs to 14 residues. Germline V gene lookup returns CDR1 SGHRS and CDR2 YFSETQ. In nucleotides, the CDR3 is TGCGCCAGCAGCTTGAGGGAGCCGGGGGAAAAACTGTTTTTT. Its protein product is CASSLREPGEKLFF.

CDR3 coding DNA: TGTGCCAGCAGGATCGACAGTGAGCAGTTCTTC. It is translated as CASRIDSEQFF. The gene calls are TRBV2 and TRBJ2-1; TRBD1 might be the D (5 bases). The CDR3 is 11 amino acids. V lost 6 bases to trimming and J lost 9 bases, with 9 bases between them. The germline V gene has CDR1 SNHLY and CDR2 FYNNEI.

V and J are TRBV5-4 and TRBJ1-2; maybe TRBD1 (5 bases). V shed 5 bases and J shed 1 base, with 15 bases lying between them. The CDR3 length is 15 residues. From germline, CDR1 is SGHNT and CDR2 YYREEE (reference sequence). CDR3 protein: CASRSEAGFNYGYTF. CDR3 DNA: TGTGCCAGCAGATCCGAGGCAGGGTTTAACTATGGCTACACCTTC.

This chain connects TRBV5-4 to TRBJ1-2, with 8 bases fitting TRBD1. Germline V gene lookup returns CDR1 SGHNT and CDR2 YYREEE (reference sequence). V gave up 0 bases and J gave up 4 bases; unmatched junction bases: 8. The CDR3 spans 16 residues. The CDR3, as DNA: TGTGCCAGCAGCTTGGCAGGGGGCGCTCAAGGCTATGGCTACACCTTC. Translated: CASSLAGGAQGYGYTF.

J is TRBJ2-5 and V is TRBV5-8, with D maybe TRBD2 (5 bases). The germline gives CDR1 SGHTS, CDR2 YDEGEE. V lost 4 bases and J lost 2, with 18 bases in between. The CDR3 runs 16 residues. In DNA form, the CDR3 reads TGTGCCAGCAGCCCCCACCCCCAACTAGATCAAGAGACCCAGTACTTC. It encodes CASSPHPQLDQETQYF.

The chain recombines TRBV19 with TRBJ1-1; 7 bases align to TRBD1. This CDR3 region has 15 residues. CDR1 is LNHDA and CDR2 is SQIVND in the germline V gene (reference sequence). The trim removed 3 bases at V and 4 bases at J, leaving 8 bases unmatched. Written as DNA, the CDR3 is TGTGCCAGTAGTATTGGCCTACAGGGGACCACTGAAGCTTTCTTT. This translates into CASSIGLQGTTEAFF. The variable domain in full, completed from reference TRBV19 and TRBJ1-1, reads DGGITQSPKYLFRKEGQNVTLSCEQNLNHDAMYWYRQDPGQGLRLIYYSQIVNDFQKGDIAEGYSVSREKKESFPLTVTSAQKNPTAFYLCASSIGLQGTTEAFFGQGTRLTVV.

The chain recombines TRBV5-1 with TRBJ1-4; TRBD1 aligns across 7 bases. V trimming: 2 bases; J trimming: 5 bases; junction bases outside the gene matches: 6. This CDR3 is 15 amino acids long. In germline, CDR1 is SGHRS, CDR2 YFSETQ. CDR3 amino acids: CASSFSAGQNEKLFF. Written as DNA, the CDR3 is TGCGCCAGCAGCTTTTCGGCGGGACAGAATGAAAAACTGTTTTTT.

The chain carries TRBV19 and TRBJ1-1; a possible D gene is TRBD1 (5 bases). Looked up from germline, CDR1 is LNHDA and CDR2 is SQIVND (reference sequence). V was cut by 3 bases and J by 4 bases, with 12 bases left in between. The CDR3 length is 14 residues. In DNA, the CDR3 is TGTGCCAGTAGTATCCTCCCAGACAGCACTGAAGCTTTCTTT. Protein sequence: CASSILPDSTEAFF.

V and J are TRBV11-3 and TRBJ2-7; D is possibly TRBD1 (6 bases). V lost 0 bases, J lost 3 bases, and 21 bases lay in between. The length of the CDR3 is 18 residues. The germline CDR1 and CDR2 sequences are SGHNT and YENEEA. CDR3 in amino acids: CASSLEGQHTTGVYEQYF. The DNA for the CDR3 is TGTGCCAGCAGCTTAGAGGGACAACATACTACCGGGGTCTACGAGCAGTACTTC.

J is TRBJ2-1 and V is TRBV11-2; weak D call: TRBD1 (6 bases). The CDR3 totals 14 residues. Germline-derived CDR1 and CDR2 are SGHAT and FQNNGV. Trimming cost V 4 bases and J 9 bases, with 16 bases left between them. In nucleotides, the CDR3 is TGTGCCAGCAGCTCGATCAACAGGGTTGCTGAGCAGTTCTTC. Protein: CASSSINRVAEQFF.

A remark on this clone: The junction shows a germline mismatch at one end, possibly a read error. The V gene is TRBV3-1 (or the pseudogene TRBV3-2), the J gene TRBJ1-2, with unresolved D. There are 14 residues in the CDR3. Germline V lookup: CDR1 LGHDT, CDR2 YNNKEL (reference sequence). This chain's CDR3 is CASRHSRSLGGYTF. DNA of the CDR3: TGTGCCAGCCGCCACTCTCGGAGTCTCGGGGGCTACACCTTC.

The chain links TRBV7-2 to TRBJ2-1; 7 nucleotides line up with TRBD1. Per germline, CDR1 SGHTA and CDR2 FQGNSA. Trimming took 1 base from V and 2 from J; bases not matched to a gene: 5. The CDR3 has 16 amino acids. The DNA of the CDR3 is TGTGCCAGCAGCTTAGTATGGCAGGGGGCCTACAATGAGCAGTTCTTC. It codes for CASSLVWQGAYNEQFF. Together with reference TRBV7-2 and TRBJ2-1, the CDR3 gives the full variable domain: GAGVSQSPSNKVTEKGKDVELRCDPISGHTALYWYRQSLGQGLEFLIYFQGNSAPDKSGLPSDRFSAERTGGSVSTLTIQRTQQEDSAVYLCASSLVWQGAYNEQFFGPGTRLTVL.

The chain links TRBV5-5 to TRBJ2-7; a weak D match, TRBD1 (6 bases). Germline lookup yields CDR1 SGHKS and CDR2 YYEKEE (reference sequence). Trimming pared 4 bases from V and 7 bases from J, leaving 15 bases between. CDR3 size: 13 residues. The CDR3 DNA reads TGTGCCAGCAGCCCCCAGAGGGGGTTAGAGCAGTACGTC. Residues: CASSPQRGLEQYV.

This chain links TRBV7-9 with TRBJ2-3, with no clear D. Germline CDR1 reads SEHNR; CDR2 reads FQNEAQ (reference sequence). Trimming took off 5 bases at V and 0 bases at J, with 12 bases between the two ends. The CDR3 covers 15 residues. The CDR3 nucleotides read TGTGCCAGCAGCACCGGTAGGAGTAGCACAGATACGCAGTATTTT. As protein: CASSTGRSSTDTQYF.

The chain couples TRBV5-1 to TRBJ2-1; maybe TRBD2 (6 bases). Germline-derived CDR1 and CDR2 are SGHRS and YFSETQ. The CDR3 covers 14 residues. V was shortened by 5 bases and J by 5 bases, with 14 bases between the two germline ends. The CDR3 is CASSLAGTNNEQFF. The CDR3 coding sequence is TGCGCCAGCAGTCTGGCGGGAACCAACAATGAGCAGTTCTTC.

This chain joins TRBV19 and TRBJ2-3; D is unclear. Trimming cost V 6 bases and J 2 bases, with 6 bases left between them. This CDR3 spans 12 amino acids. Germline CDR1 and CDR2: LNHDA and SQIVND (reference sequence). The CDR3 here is CASRTNTDTQYF. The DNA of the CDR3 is TGTGCCAGTAGAACTAACACAGATACGCAGTATTTT.

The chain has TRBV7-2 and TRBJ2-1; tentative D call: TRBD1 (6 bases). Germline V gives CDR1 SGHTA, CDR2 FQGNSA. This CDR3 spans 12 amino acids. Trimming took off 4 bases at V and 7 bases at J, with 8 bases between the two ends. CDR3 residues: CASSSGANEQFF. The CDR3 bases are TGTGCCAGCAGCTCAGGGGCTAATGAGCAGTTCTTC. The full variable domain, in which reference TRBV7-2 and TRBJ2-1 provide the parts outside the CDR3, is GAGVSQSPSNKVTEKGKDVELRCDPISGHTALYWYRQSLGQGLEFLIYFQGNSAPDKSGLPSDRFSAERTGGSVSTLTIQRTQQEDSAVYLCASSSGANEQFFGPGTRLTVL.

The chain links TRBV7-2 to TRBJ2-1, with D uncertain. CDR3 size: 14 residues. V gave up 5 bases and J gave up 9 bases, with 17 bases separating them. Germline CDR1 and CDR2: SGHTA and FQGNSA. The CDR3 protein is CASSPPHPFGEQFF. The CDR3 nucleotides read TGTGCCAGCAGCCCCCCTCACCCCTTCGGTGAGCAGTTCTTC.

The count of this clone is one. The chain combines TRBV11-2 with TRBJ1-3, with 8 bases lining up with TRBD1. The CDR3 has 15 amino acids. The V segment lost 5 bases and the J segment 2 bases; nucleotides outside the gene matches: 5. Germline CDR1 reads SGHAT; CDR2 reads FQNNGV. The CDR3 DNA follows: TGTGCCAGCAGCCTTCAGGGGGCGACTGGAAACACCATATATTTT. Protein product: CASSLQGATGNTIYF.

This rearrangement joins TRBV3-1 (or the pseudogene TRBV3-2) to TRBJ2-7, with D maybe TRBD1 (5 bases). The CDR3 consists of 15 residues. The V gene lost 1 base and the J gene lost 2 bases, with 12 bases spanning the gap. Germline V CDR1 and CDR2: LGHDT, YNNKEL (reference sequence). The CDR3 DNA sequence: TGTGCCAGCAGCCAAGGAACAGGCCGAGCCTACGAGCAGTACTTC. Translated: CASSQGTGRAYEQYF.

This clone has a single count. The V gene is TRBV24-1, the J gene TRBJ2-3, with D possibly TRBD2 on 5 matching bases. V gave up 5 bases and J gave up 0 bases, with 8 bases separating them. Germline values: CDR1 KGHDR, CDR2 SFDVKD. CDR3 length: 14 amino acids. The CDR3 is CATSGEYSTDTQYF. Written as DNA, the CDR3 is TGTGCCACCAGTGGGGAGTATAGCACAGATACGCAGTATTTT.

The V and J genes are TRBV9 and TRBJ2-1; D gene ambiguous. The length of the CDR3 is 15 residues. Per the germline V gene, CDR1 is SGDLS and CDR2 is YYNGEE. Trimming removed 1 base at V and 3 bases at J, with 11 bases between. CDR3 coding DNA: TGTGCCAGCAGCGTAAGTGGAAGAGGCTACAATGAGCAGTTCTTC. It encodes CASSVSGRGYNEQFF.

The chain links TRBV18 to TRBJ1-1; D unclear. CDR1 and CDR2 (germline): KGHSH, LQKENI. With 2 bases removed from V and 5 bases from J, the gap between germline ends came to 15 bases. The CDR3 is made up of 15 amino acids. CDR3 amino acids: CASSPGVNLRTEAFF. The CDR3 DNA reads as TGTGCCAGCTCACCAGGAGTCAACCTGAGGACTGAAGCTTTCTTT.